The clone carrying this TCR beta chain appeared once. Its antigen is still unknown. The data stem from a study of T cell responses to AZD1222 COVID-19 vaccine. Study-wide points: Breadth and depth of Spike-specific TCRs rose after two AZD1222 doses.

The CDR3 is made up of 15 amino acids. V lost 1 base, J lost 8 bases, and 17 bases lay in between. The germline V gene encodes CDR1 SGHTA and CDR2 FQGNSA. Sequencing was performed with immunoSEQ multiplex PCR; in TCRdb, only in-frame clones are kept and a portion is missing. The table records 150,000 to 200,000 clones, 90% to 95% of them present only once. The clonotype was recovered from an adult in good health. The sample in question was peripheral blood, obtained on day 0 of AZD1222 vaccination. J is TRBJ1-2 and V is TRBV7-2; TRBD1 might be the D (6 bases). CDR3: CASSLEARGWDGYTF. CDR3 DNA sequence: TGTGCCAGCAGCTTAGAGGCCAGGGGATGGGACGGCTACACCTTC. Full variable domain (remainder filled in from reference TRBV7-2 and TRBJ1-2): GAGVSQSPSNKVTEKGKDVELRCDPISGHTALYWYRQSLGQGLEFLIYFQGNSAPDKSGLPSDRFSAERTGGSVSTLTIQRTQQEDSAVYLCASSLEARGWDGYTFGSGTRLTVV.